The 28 T cell receptor beta chains below were found in one sample sequenced in a study of PD-1 blockade in classical Hodgkin lymphoma. Every patient was affected by relapse after autologous stem cell transplantation, while exposure to brentuximab vedotin was not uniform. The table came from immunoSEQ multiplex PCR; TCRdb's copy has only in-frame clones and leaves some out. Of about 84,000 clones listed, roughly 90% are singletons. This specimen was peripheral blood mononuclear cells (PBMCs), taken at baseline. All receptors derive from a human donor with classical Hodgkin lymphoma.

The gene calls are TRBV5-8 and TRBJ2-3, with a weak D call TRBD2 (5 bases). Germline CDR1 and CDR2: SGHTS and YDEGEE. Trimming pared 0 bases from V and 1 base from J, leaving 12 bases between. The CDR3 is 16 amino acids. In DNA form, the CDR3 reads TGTGCCAGCAGCTTGGGGACGGGAACTGGCACAGATACGCAGTATTTT. It is translated as CASSLGTGTGTDTQYF.

The V and J genes are TRBV7-2 and TRBJ2-1; TRBD2 agrees at 9 bases. Losses at the gene ends were 1 base for V and 4 bases for J; bases not matched to a gene: 5. The CDR3 covers 16 residues. Looked up from germline, CDR1 is SGHTA and CDR2 is FQGNSA. The CDR3 protein is CASSLEGSGRYNEQFF. DNA of the CDR3: TGTGCCAGCAGCTTAGAGGGTAGCGGGAGATACAATGAGCAGTTCTTC.

This sequence joins TRBV2 and TRBJ1-1; no firm D call. This CDR3 has 18 amino acids. CDR1 and CDR2 from the germline V gene are SNHLY and FYNNEI. The ends were cut back, 7 bases at V and 0 bases at J, with 24 bases in the middle. The CDR3 nucleotides read TGTGCCAGCATCCTGTTCGGCCCCTTAATTCTTATGAACACTGAAGCTTTCTTT. Protein: CASILFGPLILMNTEAFF.

The rearrangement uses TRBV25-1 and TRBJ1-1; no clear D gene. CDR3 length equals 13 residues. V was pared by 7 bases and J by 2 bases, with 11 bases between. The germline gives CDR1 MGHDK, CDR2 SYGVNS. The chain's CDR3 is CASIGSANTEAFF. In DNA, the CDR3 is TGTGCCAGCATCGGCAGCGCTAACACTGAAGCTTTCTTT.

This sequence joins TRBV7-2 and TRBJ2-7; no firm D call. Germline CDR1 and CDR2: SGHTA and FQGNSA. V lost 2 bases and J 3 bases, leaving 5 bases between the germline ends. CDR3 size: 12 residues. This CDR3 reads CASSLNFYEQYF. The CDR3 bases are TGTGCCAGCAGCTTAAATTTCTACGAGCAGTACTTC.

This clone was counted a few times. The CDR3: CASSAPTGNYGYTF. The CDR3 DNA reads as TGTGCCAGCAGCGCCCCGACAGGGAACTATGGCTACACCTTC. The rearrangement joins TRBV7-9 to TRBJ1-2; 7 positions agree with TRBD1. CDR1 is SEHNR and CDR2 is FQNEAQ in the germline V gene (reference sequence). Trimming cost V 5 bases and J 2 bases; bases outside gene matches: 5. The CDR3 runs to 14 residues.

The rearrangement joins TRBV11-3 to TRBJ2-1; unclear D gene. Germline V gene sequence: CDR1 SGHNT, CDR2 YENEEA. The V gene lost 2 bases and the J gene lost 5 bases, with 10 bases spanning the gap. The CDR3 consists of 14 residues. DNA for the CDR3: TGTGCCAGCAGCTTACGGCAGCGAGACAATGAGCAGTTCTTC. Translation: CASSLRQRDNEQFF.

CDR3 coding DNA: TGCAGCGTGCCAACAGGGGAAAACACTGAAGCTTTCTTT. Protein product: CSVPTGENTEAFF. This chain connects TRBV29-1 to TRBJ1-1; 7 bases align to TRBD1. The CDR3 has 13 residues. V was pared by 6 bases and J by 2 bases, with 6 bases of the junction left unmatched. The germline CDR1 and CDR2 sequences are SQVTM and ANQGSEA.

The chain recombines TRBV6-5 with TRBJ2-1, with 8 bases matching TRBD1. Germline V gene sequence: CDR1 MNHEY, CDR2 SVGAGI. Trimming took 4 bases from V and 6 from J; bases not matched to a gene: 5. There are 14 residues in the CDR3. The CDR3 protein is CASSSDRAVNEQFF. The CDR3 DNA follows: TGTGCCAGCAGTTCGGACAGGGCGGTCAATGAGCAGTTCTTC.

This sequence joins TRBV4-2 and TRBJ2-5; unclear D gene. Germline CDR1 reads LGHNA; CDR2 reads YNFKEQ. The germline V and J ends were trimmed by 0 bases and 3 bases, with 8 bases remaining between them. The CDR3 is 14 amino acids. This chain's CDR3 is CASSQDGTEETQYF. Written as DNA, the CDR3 is TGTGCCAGCAGCCAAGACGGAACTGAAGAGACCCAGTACTTC.

V usage is TRBV30 and J usage is TRBJ2-1; TRBD2 matches 10 bases. This CDR3 contains 15 residues. Germline V CDR1 and CDR2: GTSNPN, SVGIG (reference sequence). V shed 5 bases and J 4 bases; nucleotides not matched to a gene: 8. The CDR3 is CAWDKLAGPYNEQFF. CDR3 nucleotide sequence: TGTGCCTGGGATAAACTAGCGGGGCCTTACAATGAGCAGTTCTTC.

This chain uses TRBV6-5 with TRBJ2-2; possibly TRBD1 for D (6 bases). Germline V CDR1 and CDR2: MNHEY, SVGAGI. The V gene lost 4 bases and the J gene lost 5 bases, with 11 bases spanning the gap. CDR3 size: 14 residues. In DNA, the CDR3 is TGTGCCAGCAGTTCATACAGGGAAACCGGGGAGCTGTTTTTT. Translating it yields CASSSYRETGELFF.

The CDR3 here is CASSSGDPSTDTQYF. DNA of the CDR3: TGTGCCAGTAGTAGCGGCGATCCTAGCACAGATACGCAGTATTTT. The rearrangement joins TRBV19 to TRBJ2-3; D not certain. The germline V gene has CDR1 LNHDA and CDR2 SQIVND (reference sequence). Between the trimmed V and J ends, which lost 4 bases and 0 bases, there was a span of 11 bases. The CDR3 has 15 residues.

V is TRBV10-1 and J is TRBJ1-1, with D possibly TRBD1 on 5 matching bases. CDR1 is WNHNN and CDR2 is SYGVQD in the germline V gene (reference sequence). This CDR3 region has 14 residues. Trimming cost V 2 bases and J 4 bases, with 11 bases left between them. CDR3 region: CASSEDSWGTEAFF. DNA of the CDR3: TGCGCCAGCAGTGAGGACAGCTGGGGCACTGAAGCTTTCTTT.

The chain joins TRBV28 to TRBJ1-2; maybe TRBD1 (5 bases). The germline V gene has CDR1 MDHEN and CDR2 SYDVKM. V lost 2 bases and J lost 4, with 11 bases in between. This CDR3 contains 14 residues. This CDR3 is CASSLLAGFYGYTF. CDR3 sequence (DNA): TGTGCCAGCAGTTTACTTGCAGGGTTCTATGGCTACACCTTC.

The genes are TRBV6-1 and TRBJ1-2; 8 nucleotides align to TRBD1. The CDR3 is 12 amino acids. Trimming took 8 bases from V and 8 from J; bases not matched to a gene: 7. Looked up from germline, CDR1 is MNHNS and CDR2 is SASEGT. This CDR3 reads CASSTGDGGYTF. CDR3 coding DNA: TGTGCCAGCTCGACAGGGGATGGCGGCTACACCTTC.

The chain links TRBV7-2 to TRBJ2-5; D is uncertain. Germline values: CDR1 SGHTA, CDR2 FQGNSA. CDR3 size: 16 residues. Trimming took off 5 bases at V and 2 bases at J, with 18 bases between the two ends. The CDR3 loop is CASSKPTGVGQETQYF. The CDR3 DNA sequence: TGTGCCAGCAGCAAGCCTACCGGAGTAGGGCAAGAGACCCAGTACTTC. Full variable domain (rest looked up from reference TRBV7-2 and TRBJ2-5): GAGVSQSPSNKVTEKGKDVELRCDPISGHTALYWYRQSLGQGLEFLIYFQGNSAPDKSGLPSDRFSAERTGGSVSTLTIQRTQQEDSAVYLCASSKPTGVGQETQYFGPGTRLLVL.

The chain is built from TRBV7-9 and TRBJ1-2; D remains ambiguous. Germline lookup yields CDR1 SEHNR and CDR2 FQNEAQ (reference sequence). The CDR3 is 16 amino acids. Trimming left V 0 bases short and J 4 bases short, with 15 bases between. This CDR3 reads CASSLAGGRKSYGYTF. The CDR3 nucleotides read TGTGCCAGCAGCTTAGCCGGCGGACGTAAAAGCTATGGCTACACCTTC.

The gene calls are TRBV7-9 and TRBJ2-1; 10 bases map to TRBD2. The V gene end was trimmed by 4 bases and the J gene end by 9 bases; junction bases not matched to a gene: 21. The CDR3 runs to 19 residues. Germline lookup yields CDR1 SEHNR and CDR2 FQNEAQ (reference sequence). CDR3: CASSSEGPSGRSFSGEQFF. CDR3 coding DNA: TGTGCCAGCAGCTCAGAGGGCCCTAGCGGGAGATCTTTTTCGGGTGAGCAGTTCTTC. Looking up the rest from reference TRBV7-9 and TRBJ2-1 gives the full variable domain: DTGVSQNPRHKITKRGQNVTFRCDPISEHNRLYWYRQTLGQGPEFLTYFQNEAQLEKSRLLSDRFSAERPKGSFSTLEIQRTEQGDSAMYLCASSSEGPSGRSFSGEQFFGPGTRLTVL.

V and J are TRBV5-4 and TRBJ2-7, with D possibly being TRBD2 (6 bases). The V end lost 4 bases, the J end lost 0 bases, and 14 bases lay between the germline ends. This CDR3 region has 15 residues. From germline, CDR1 is SGHNT and CDR2 YYREEE (reference sequence). The CDR3 protein is CASSQLLGSSYEQYF. The CDR3, as DNA: TGTGCCAGCAGCCAGCTTCTCGGGAGCTCCTACGAGCAGTACTTC. The full variable domain, rest sourced from reference TRBV5-4 and TRBJ2-7, is ETGVTQSPTHLIKTRGQQVTLRCSSQSGHNTVSWYQQALGQGPQFIFQYYREEENGRGNFPPRFSGLQFPNYSSELNVNALELDDSALYLCASSQLLGSSYEQYFGPGTRLTVT.

This clone has only one observation. The V and J genes are TRBV2 and TRBJ2-7, with 8 bases aligning to TRBD1. The V gene's germline CDR1 is SNHLY and CDR2 FYNNEI. The V segment lost 5 bases and the J segment 4 bases; nucleotides outside the gene matches: 4. This CDR3 spans 13 amino acids. As DNA, the CDR3 is TGTGCCAGCAGTAGACAGGGGAAGTACGAGCAGTACTTC. Protein product: CASSRQGKYEQYF.

The chain has TRBV19 and TRBJ2-3; 7 nucleotides agree with TRBD2. Germline assignment: CDR1 LNHDA and CDR2 SQIVND (reference sequence). The CDR3 is made up of 14 amino acids. V lost 5 bases and J lost 3; bases outside the gene matches: 5. CDR3 coding DNA: TGTGCCAGTAGTCCCGGCGGGAGAACAGATACGCAGTATTTT. Amino acids: CASSPGGRTDTQYF. Filled out from reference TRBV19 and TRBJ2-3, the complete variable domain reads DGGITQSPKYLFRKEGQNVTLSCEQNLNHDAMYWYRQDPGQGLRLIYYSQIVNDFQKGDIAEGYSVSREKKESFPLTVTSAQKNPTAFYLCASSPGGRTDTQYFGPGTRLTVL.

This chain links TRBV5-1 with TRBJ2-7, with TRBD2 matching 8 bases. V shed 3 bases and J 4 bases; nucleotides not matched to a gene: 6. The CDR3 consists of 14 residues. The germline CDR1 and CDR2 sequences are SGHRS and YFSETQ. The CDR3 DNA sequence: TGCGCCAGCAGCTCACAAGCGGGAGAGTACGAGCAGTACTTC. Protein: CASSSQAGEYEQYF. Combining the CDR3 with reference TRBV5-1 and TRBJ2-7 gives the whole variable domain KAGVTQTPRYLIKTRGQQVTLSCSPISGHRSVSWYQQTPGQGLQFLFEYFSETQRNKGNFPGRFSGRQFSNSRSEMNVSTLELGDSALYLCASSSQAGEYEQYFGPGTRLTVT.

Concerning this clone: Sequence at one end of the junction differs from germline and may be a read error. The V call is TRBV6-5, the J call TRBJ1-1; D is uncertain. This CDR3 spans 12 amino acids. Germline values: CDR1 MNHEY, CDR2 SVGAGI. CDR3 region: CASGYLYTEAFF. In DNA, the CDR3 is TGTGCCAGCGGTTACTTGTACACTGAAGCTTTCTTT.

The chain couples TRBV2 to TRBJ1-3; D is unclear. Germline V gives CDR1 SNHLY, CDR2 FYNNEI. V was cut by 4 bases and J by 3 bases, with 10 bases left in between. CDR3 length: 14 amino acids. CDR3 sequence: CASSVEGSGNTIYF. The DNA of the CDR3 is TGTGCCAGCAGTGTTGAAGGAAGTGGAAACACCATATATTTT. Complete variable domain (other parts from reference TRBV2 and TRBJ1-3): EPEVTQTPSHQVTQMGQEVILRCVPISNHLYFYWYRQILGQKVEFLVSFYNNEISEKSEIFDDQFSVERPDGSNFTLKIRSTKLEDSAMYFCASSVEGSGNTIYFGEGSWLTVV.

A few counts support this clone. The gene calls are TRBV10-2 and TRBJ2-2; tentative D call: TRBD2 (6 bases). CDR1 is WSHSY and CDR2 is SAAADI in the germline V gene. The CDR3 is made up of 13 amino acids. Trimming shortened V by 7 bases and J by 5 bases, and 11 bases separated the two germline ends. CDR3 sequence: CASTSGTTGELFF. The CDR3 region has the DNA TGCGCCAGCACCTCCGGGACTACCGGGGAGCTGTTTTTT.

The rearrangement joins TRBV20-1 to TRBJ1-1, with D possibly being TRBD1 (5 bases). Germline CDR1 is DFQATT and CDR2 is SNEGSKA (reference sequence). CDR3 length equals 11 residues. Written as DNA, the CDR3 is TGCAGGCCCAAAAGGGGTACTGAAGCTTTCTTT. Encoded protein: CRPKRGTEAFF.

This clone was counted once. The V gene is TRBV27, the J gene TRBJ1-2; D possibly corresponds to TRBD1 (5 bases). The CDR3 has 13 amino acids. Trimming took off 0 bases at V and 6 bases at J, with 8 bases between the two ends. From germline, CDR1 is MNHEY and CDR2 SMNVEV (reference sequence). CDR3 coding DNA: TGTGCCAGCAGTTTATCGGGACGGGATGGCTACACCTTC. It encodes CASSLSGRDGYTF.